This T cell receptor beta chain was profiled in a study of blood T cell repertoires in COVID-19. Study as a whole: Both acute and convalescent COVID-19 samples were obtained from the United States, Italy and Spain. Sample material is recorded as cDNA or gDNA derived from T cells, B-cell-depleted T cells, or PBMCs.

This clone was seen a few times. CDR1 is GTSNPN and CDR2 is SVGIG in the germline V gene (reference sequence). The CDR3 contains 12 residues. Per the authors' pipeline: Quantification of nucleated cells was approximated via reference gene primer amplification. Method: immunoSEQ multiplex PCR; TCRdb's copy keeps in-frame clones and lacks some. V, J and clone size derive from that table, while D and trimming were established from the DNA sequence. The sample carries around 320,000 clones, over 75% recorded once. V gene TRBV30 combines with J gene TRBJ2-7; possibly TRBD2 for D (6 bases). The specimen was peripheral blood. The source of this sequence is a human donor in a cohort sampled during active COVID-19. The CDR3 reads CAVMTSSYEQYF. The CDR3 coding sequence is TGTGCTGTAATGACTAGCTCCTACGAGCAGTACTTC.